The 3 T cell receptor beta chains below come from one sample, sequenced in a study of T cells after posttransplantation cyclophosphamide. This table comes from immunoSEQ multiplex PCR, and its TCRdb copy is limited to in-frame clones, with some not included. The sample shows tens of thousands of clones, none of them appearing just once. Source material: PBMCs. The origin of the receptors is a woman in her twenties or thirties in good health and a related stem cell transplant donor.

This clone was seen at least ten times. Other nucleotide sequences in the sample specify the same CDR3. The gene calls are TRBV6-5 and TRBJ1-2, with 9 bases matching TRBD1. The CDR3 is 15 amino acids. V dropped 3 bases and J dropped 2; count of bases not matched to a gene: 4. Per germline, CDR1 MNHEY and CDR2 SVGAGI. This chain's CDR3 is CASSYRGQGNYGYTF. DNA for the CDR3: TGTGCCAGCAGTTATCGAGGACAGGGGAACTATGGCTACACCTTC.

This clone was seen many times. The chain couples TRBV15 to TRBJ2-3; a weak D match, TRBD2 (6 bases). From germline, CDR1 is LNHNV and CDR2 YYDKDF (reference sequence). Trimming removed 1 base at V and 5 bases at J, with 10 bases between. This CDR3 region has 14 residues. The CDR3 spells CATSRGLEGDTQYF. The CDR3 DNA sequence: TGTGCCACCAGCAGAGGACTAGAAGGAGATACGCAGTATTTT. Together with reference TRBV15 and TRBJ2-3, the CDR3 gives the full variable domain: DAMVIQNPRYQVTQFGKPVTLSCSQTLNHNVMYWYQQKSSQAPKLLFHYYDKDFNNEADTPDNFQSRRPNTSFCFLDIRSPGLGDTAMYLCATSRGLEGDTQYFGPGTRLTVL.

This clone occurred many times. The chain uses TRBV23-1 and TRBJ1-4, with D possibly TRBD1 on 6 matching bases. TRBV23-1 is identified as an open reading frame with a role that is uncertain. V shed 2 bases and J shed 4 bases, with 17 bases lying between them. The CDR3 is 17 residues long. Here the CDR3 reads CASSQLPERGFNEKLFF. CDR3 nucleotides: TGCGCCAGCAGTCAACTCCCGGAGAGGGGGTTTAATGAAAAACTGTTTTTT.